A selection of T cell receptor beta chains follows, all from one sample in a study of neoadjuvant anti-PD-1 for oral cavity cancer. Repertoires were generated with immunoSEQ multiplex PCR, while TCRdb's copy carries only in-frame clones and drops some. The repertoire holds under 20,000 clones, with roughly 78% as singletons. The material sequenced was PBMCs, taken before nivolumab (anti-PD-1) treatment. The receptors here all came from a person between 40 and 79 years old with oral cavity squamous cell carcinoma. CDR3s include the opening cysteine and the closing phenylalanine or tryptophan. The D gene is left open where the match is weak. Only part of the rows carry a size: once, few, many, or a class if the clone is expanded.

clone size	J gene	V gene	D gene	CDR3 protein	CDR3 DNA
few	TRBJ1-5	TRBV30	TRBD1	CAWRQGSNQPQHF	TGTGCCTGGCGACAGGGTTCTAATCAGCCCCAGCATTTT
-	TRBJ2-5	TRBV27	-	CASRWSAGETQYF	TGTGCCAGCCGGTGGTCGGCAGGAGAGACCCAGTACTTC
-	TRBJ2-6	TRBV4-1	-	CASSLQTTGANVLTF	TGCGCCAGCAGCCTCCAGACCACTGGGGCCAACGTCCTGACTTTC
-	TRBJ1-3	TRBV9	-	CASSVVGSLGNTIYF	TGTGCCAGCAGCGTAGTGGGCAGCCTCGGAAACACCATATATTTT
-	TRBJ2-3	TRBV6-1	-	CASIISLGADTQYF	TGTGCCAGCATAATAAGTTTGGGGGCAGATACGCAGTATTTT
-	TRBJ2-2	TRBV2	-	CASSPGLGTGELFF	TGTGCCAGCAGTCCAGGGTTAGGCACCGGGGAGCTGTTTTTT
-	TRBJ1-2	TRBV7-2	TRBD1	CASSSRDRVPHPGYTF	TGTGCCAGCAGCAGCCGGGACAGGGTTCCCCATCCCGGCTACACCTTC
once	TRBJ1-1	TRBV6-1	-	CASSSPFRGTEAFF	TGTGCCAGCAGTTCCCCGTTTAGAGGCACTGAAGCTTTCTTT
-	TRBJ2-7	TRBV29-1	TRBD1	CSGGQGRYEQYF	TGCAGCGGCGGACAGGGGAGATACGAGCAGTACTTC
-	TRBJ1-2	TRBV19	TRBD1	CASSDRTGFGYTF	TGTGCCAGTTCGGACAGGACCGGGTTCGGCTACACCTTC
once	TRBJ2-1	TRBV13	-	CASSQNAYNEQFF	TGTGCCAGCAGCCAGAATGCATACAATGAGCAGTTCTTC
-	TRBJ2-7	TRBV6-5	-	CASSSPRDLHHEQYF	TGTGCCAGCAGCTCACCCCGGGACCTGCACCACGAGCAGTACTTC
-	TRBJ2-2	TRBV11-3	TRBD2	CASSSSGLNTGELFF	TGTGCCAGCAGCTCTAGCGGCCTGAACACCGGGGAGCTGTTTTTT
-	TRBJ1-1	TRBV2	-	CASEGSAEAFF	TGTGCCAGCGAAGGGTCAGCTGAAGCTTTCTTT
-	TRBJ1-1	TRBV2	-	CASSDRPLGMNTEAFF	TGTGCCAGCAGTGACAGGCCGCTGGGGATGAACACTGAAGCTTTCTTT
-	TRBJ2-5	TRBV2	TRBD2	CASSVVTSGSKETQYF	TGTGCCAGCAGTGTAGTGACTAGCGGCTCCAAAGAGACCCAGTACTTC
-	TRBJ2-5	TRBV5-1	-	CASSLAGGASRETQYF	TGCGCCAGCAGCTTGGCCGGAGGGGCTTCGAGGGAGACCCAGTACTTC
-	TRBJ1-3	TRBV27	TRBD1	CASSDWTGLPPGNTIYF	TGTGCCAGCAGTGATTGGACAGGCCTACCCCCTGGAAACACCATATATTTT
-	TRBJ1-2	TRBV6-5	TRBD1	CASRPGGNYGYTF	TGTGCCAGCCGCCCAGGGGGAAACTATGGCTACACCTTC
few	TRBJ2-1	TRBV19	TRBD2	CASSTLAGYNEQFF	TGTGCCAGTAGCACACTAGCGGGGTACAATGAGCAGTTCTTC
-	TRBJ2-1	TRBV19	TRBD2	CASSSGRETNEQFF	TGTGCCAGTTCTAGCGGGAGGGAGACGAATGAGCAGTTCTTC
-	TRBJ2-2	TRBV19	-	CASTPDGVPGELFF	TGTGCCAGTACCCCGGACGGTGTGCCCGGGGAGCTGTTTTTT
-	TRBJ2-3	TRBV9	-	CASSVGGLGGSTDTQYF	TGTGCCAGCAGCGTTGGGGGTTTGGGTGGGAGCACAGATACGCAGTATTTT
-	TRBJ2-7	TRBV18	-	CASSPQGQTRSEQYF	TGTGCCAGCTCACCACAGGGCCAAACTAGGAGCGAGCAGTACTTC
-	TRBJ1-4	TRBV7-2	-	CASRGTGFATNEKLFF	TGTGCCAGCAGGGGAACAGGTTTCGCAACTAATGAAAAACTGTTTTTT
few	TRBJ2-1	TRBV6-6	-	CASKEPSDHNEQFF	TGTGCCAGCAAGGAGCCTAGCGACCACAATGAGCAGTTCTTC
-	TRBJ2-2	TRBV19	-	CASSIQQGSGGELFF	TGTGCCAGTAGTATACAACAGGGCTCCGGCGGGGAGCTGTTTTTT
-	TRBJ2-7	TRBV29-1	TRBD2	CSDWTRKPRGEQYF	TGCAGCGATTGGACTAGGAAACCTAGGGGCGAGCAGTACTTC
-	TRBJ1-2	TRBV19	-	CASSIGGDGYTF	TGTGCCAGTAGTATAGGAGGAGACGGCTACACCTTC
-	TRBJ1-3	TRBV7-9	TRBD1	CASSLLQGGGNTIYF	TGTGCCAGCAGCTTGCTGCAGGGGGGTGGAAACACCATATATTTT
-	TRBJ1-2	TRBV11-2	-	CASSLGLTANYGYTF	TGTGCCAGCAGCTTAGGCTTGACAGCTAACTATGGCTACACCTTC
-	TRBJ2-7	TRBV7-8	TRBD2	CASSPGLTYEQYF	TGTGCCAGCAGCCCGGGACTAACCTACGAGCAGTACTTC
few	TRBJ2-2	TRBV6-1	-	CASRVGDHNTGELFF	TGTGCCAGCAGAGTTGGGGACCACAACACCGGGGAGCTGTTTTTT
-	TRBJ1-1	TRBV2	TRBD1	CASSPRQGQRVEAFF	TGTGCCAGCAGCCCTAGACAGGGGCAGAGGGTTGAAGCTTTCTTT
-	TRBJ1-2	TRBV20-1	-	CSAPDYGYTF	TGCAGTGCGCCGGACTATGGCTACACCTTC
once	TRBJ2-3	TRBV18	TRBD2	CASSPKLAGEGDTQYF	TGTGCCAGCTCACCGAAACTAGCGGGAGAAGGAGATACGCAGTATTTT
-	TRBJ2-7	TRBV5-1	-	CASSFSAEGASEQYF	TGCGCCAGCAGCTTCTCTGCGGAGGGGGCGTCCGAGCAGTACTTC
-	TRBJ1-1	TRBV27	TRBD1	CASSPGQGIEAFF	TGTGCCAGCAGTCCCGGACAGGGGATCGAAGCTTTCTTT
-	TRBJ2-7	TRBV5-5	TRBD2	CASSPSGRVNEQYF	TGTGCCAGCAGCCCTAGCGGGAGAGTCAACGAGCAGTACTTC
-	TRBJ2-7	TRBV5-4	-	CASSLAGRSKYEQYF	TGTGCCAGCAGCTTGGCTGGCAGGTCCAAATACGAGCAGTACTTC
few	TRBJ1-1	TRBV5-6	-	CASSFTGHTEAFF	TGTGCCAGCAGCTTTACAGGACACACTGAAGCTTTCTTT
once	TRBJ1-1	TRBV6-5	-	CASSYAKNTEAFF	TGTGCCAGCAGTTACGCTAAGAACACTGAAGCTTTCTTT
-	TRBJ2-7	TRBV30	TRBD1	CAWNSGQSSYEQYF	TGTGCCTGGAACTCGGGACAGAGCTCCTACGAGCAGTACTTC
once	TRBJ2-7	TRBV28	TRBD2	CALSGNSYEQYF	TGTGCCCTTAGCGGGAACTCCTACGAGCAGTACTTC
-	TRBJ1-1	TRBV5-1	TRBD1	CASSTLTGVGTEAFF	TGCGCCAGCAGCACCCTGACAGGGGTCGGCACTGAAGCTTTCTTT
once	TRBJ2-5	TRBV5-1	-	CASSPSHSGETQYF	TGCGCCAGCAGCCCATCCCACTCTGGGGAGACCCAGTACTTC
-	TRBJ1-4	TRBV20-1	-	CSAGGYEKLFF	TGCAGTGCAGGAGGCTACGAAAAACTGTTTTTT
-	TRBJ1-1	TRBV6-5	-	CASSNLRGVNTEAFF	TGTGCCAGCAGCAACTTGAGGGGGGTGAACACTGAAGCTTTCTTT
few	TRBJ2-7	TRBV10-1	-	CASSESPRGWQYF	TGCGCCAGCAGTGAGTCCCCTCGAGGGTGGCAGTACTTC
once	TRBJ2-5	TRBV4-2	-	CASSQDYGPQETQYF	TGTGCCAGCAGCCAAGATTACGGGCCACAAGAGACCCAGTACTTC
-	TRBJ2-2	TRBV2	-	CASSGSGANTGELFF	TGTGCCAGCAGTGGCAGCGGAGCGAACACCGGGGAGCTGTTTTTT
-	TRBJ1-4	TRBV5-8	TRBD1	CASRLTGVEKLFF	TGTGCCAGCAGACTAACAGGGGTTGAAAAACTGTTTTTT
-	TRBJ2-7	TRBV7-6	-	CASSSGGTVSYEQYF	TGTGCCAGCAGCTCCGGGGGGACAGTCTCCTACGAGCAGTACTTC
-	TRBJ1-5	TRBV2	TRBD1	CASSERQGSYQPQHF	TGTGCCAGCAGTGAAAGACAGGGCTCCTATCAGCCCCAGCATTTT
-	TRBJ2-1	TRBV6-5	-	CASRNPGLNNEQFF	TGTGCCAGCAGAAATCCGGGACTTAACAATGAGCAGTTCTTC
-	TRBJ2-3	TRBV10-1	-	CATSAGYGTDTQYF	TGCGCCACCTCGGCGGGGTACGGCACAGATACGCAGTATTTT